This T cell receptor beta chain was sequenced in a study of blood T cell repertoires in COVID-19. Study-wide context: Sample material is recorded as cDNA or gDNA derived from T cells, B-cell-depleted T cells, or PBMCs.

Germline V gene data show CDR1 as MDHEN and CDR2 as SYDVKM. Trimming pared 9 bases from V and 5 bases from J, leaving 14 bases between. The CDR3 extends over 14 amino acids. Sequencing was performed with immunoSEQ multiplex PCR; in TCRdb, only in-frame clones are kept and a portion is missing. This sample yields 150,000 to 200,000 clones, of which around 80% are seen a single time; approximately 10% belongs to the top ten. Those enrolled, adults aged about 18 to 89 years, came from 25 or so US areas. Assignment of participants to cohorts was predicated upon participant-reported clinical history. The table lists this clone with a count of one.

The TCR comes from a man aged 50-59 years who had recovered from COVID-19. The sequenced sample consisted of PBMCs or T cells enriched from blood (not recorded which). This chain uses TRBV28 with TRBJ1-6, with D possibly TRBD1 on 5 matching bases. The CDR3 region is CASQTSGNNSPLHF. DNA for the CDR3: TGTGCCAGTCAAACATCAGGGAATAATTCACCCCTCCACTTT.